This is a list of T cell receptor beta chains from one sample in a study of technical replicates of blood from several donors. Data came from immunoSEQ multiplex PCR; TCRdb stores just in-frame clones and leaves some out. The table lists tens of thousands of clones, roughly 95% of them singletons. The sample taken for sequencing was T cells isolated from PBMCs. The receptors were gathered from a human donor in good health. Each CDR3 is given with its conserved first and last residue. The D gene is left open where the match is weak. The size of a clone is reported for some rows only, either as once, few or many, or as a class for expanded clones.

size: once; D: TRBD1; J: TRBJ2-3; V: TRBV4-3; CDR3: CASSQDPGTGNTDTQYF; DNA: TGCGCCAGCAGCCAAGACCCCGGGACAGGGAACACAGATACGCAGTATTTT
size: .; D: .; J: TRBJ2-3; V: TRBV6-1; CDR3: CASSEGRGYTQYF; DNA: TGTGCCAGCAGTGAGGGCCGGGGTTATACGCAGTATTTT
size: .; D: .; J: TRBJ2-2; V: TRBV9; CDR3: CASSVSSGLSGELFF; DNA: TGTGCCAGCAGCGTATCCAGCGGGCTCTCCGGGGAGCTGTTTTTT
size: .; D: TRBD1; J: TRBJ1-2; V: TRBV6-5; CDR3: CASTQDREYGYTF; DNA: TGTGCCAGCACCCAAGACAGGGAATATGGCTACACCTTC
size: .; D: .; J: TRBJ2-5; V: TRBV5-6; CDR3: CASSLVGEETQYF; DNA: TGTGCCAGCAGCTTGGTCGGGGAAGAGACCCAGTACTTC
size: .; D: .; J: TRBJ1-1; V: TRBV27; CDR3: CASSLLRGANTEAFF; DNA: TGTGCCAGCAGTTTATTACGGGGGGCGAACACTGAAGCTTTCTTT
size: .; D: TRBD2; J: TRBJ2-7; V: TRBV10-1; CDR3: CASNKASGSYEQYF; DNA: TGCGCCAGCAATAAGGCTAGCGGGTCCTACGAGCAGTACTTC
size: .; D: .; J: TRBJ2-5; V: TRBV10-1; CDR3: CASSDNRPGETQYF; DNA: TGCGCCAGCAGTGATAACAGGCCTGGGGAGACCCAGTACTTC
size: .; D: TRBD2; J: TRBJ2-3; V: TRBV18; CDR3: CASSPLAGSTDTQYF; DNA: TGTGCCAGCTCACCACTAGCGGGAAGCACAGATACGCAGTATTTT
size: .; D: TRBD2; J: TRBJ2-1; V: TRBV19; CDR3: CASSIRTSNEQFF; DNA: TGTGCCAGTAGTATTAGGACTAGCAATGAGCAGTTCTTC
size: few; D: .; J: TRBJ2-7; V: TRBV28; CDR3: CASSYPRVDEQYF; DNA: TGTGCCAGCAGTTACCCTAGAGTGGACGAGCAGTACTTC
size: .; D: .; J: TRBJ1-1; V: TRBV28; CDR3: CASRAYRGAGAEAFF; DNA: TGTGCCAGCAGGGCCTACCGGGGGGCTGGGGCTGAAGCTTTCTTT
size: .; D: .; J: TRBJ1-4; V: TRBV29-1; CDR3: CSVLGGGGWEKLFF; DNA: TGCAGCGTTTTAGGGGGAGGGGGTTGGGAAAAACTGTTTTTT
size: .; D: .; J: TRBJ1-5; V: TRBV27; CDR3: CASSYLRGMMHF; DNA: TGTGCCAGCAGTTATCTCAGGGGAATGATGCATTTT
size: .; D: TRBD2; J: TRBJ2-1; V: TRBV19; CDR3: CASSRVAGGYNEQFF; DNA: TGTGCCAGTAGTCGAGTAGCGGGAGGGTACAATGAGCAGTTCTTC
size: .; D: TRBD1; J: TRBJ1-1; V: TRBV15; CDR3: CATGDRRTEAFF; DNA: TGTGCCACCGGGGACAGGCGTACTGAAGCTTTCTTT
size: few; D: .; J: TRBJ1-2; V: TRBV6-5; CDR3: CASSLYGGSNYGYTF; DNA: TGTGCCAGCAGCTTATATGGGGGGTCTAACTATGGCTACACCTTC
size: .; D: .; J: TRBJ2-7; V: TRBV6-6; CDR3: CASRLSGDAYEQYF; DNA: TGTGCCAGCAGATTGTCGGGAGACGCATACGAGCAGTACTTC
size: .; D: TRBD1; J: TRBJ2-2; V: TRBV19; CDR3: CASSLRPGQGAITGELFF; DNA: TGTGCCAGTAGTCTCAGACCGGGACAGGGGGCTATAACCGGGGAGCTGTTTTTT
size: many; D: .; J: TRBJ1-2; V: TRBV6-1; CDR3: CASSEGMGGGYTF; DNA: TGTGCCAGCAGTGAAGGTATGGGAGGTGGCTACACCTTC
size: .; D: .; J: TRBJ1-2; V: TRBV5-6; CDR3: CASSLSQTWHGYTF; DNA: TGTGCCAGCAGCTTGTCACAGACGTGGCATGGCTACACCTTC
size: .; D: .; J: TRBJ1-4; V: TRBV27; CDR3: CASSPYGEKLFF; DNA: TGTGCCAGCAGTCCGTACGGTGAAAAACTGTTTTTT
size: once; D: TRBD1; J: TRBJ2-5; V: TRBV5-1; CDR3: CASSLETGRETQYF; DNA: TGCGCCAGCAGCTTGGAGACAGGGCGAGAGACCCAGTACTTC
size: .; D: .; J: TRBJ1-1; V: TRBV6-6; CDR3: CASSYSQGLAFF; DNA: TGTGCCAGCAGTTACTCGCAGGGGTTGGCTTTCTTT
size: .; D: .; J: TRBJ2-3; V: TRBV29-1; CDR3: CSAGHTPDTQYF; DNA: TGCAGCGCGGGACACACCCCAGATACGCAGTATTTT
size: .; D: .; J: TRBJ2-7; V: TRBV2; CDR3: CASSEFWASGEQYF; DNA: TGTGCCAGCAGTGAATTTTGGGCGTCGGGGGAGCAGTACTTC
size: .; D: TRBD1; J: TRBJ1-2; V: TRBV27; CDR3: CASSWDRGYGYTF; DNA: TGTGCCAGCAGTTGGGACAGGGGCTATGGCTACACCTTC
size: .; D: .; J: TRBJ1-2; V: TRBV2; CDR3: CASSVREGYGYTF; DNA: TGTGCCAGCAGTGTCAGGGAGGGGTATGGCTACACCTTC
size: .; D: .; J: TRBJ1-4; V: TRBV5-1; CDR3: CASSLYGTTNEKLFF; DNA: TGCGCCAGCAGCTTGTACGGGACAACTAATGAAAAACTGTTTTTT
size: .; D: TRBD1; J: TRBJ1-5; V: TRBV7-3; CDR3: CASSFGQAYQPQHF; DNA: TGTGCCAGCAGCTTTGGACAGGCCTATCAGCCCCAGCATTTT
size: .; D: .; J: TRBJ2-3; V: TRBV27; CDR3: CASSLLLADTQYF; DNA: TGTGCCAGCAGTTTGTTACTAGCAGATACGCAGTATTTT
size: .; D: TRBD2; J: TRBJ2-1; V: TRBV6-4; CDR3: CASSDMLADEQFF; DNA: TGTGCCAGCAGTGACATGCTAGCGGATGAGCAGTTCTTC
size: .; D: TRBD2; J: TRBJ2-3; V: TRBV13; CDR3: CASSLAGGTDTQYF; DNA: TGTGCCAGCTCCCTAGCGGGAGGGACAGATACGCAGTATTTT
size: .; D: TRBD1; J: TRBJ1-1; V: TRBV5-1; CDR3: CASSPRQGAGTEAFF; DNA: TGCGCCAGCAGCCCCCGACAGGGGGCAGGTACTGAAGCTTTCTTT
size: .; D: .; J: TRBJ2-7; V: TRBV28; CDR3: CASSSLDLYEQYF; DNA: TGTGCCAGCAGTTCACTAGATCTCTACGAGCAGTACTTC
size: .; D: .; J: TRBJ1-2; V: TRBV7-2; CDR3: CADQAGGPGYTF; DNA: TGTGCCGATCAAGCGGGGGGGCCCGGCTACACCTTC
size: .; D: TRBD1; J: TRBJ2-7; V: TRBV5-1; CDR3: CASSSLDREIYEQYF; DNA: TGCGCCAGCAGCTCCTTGGACAGGGAGATTTACGAGCAGTACTTC
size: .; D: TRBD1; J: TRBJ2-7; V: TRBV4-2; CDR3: CASSQESGGNYEQYF; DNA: TGTGCCAGCAGCCAAGAGTCAGGGGGCAACTACGAGCAGTACTTC
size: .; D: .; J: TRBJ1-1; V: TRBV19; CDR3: CASSKHMNTEAFF; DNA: TGTGCCAGTAGTAAGCATATGAACACTGAAGCTTTCTTT
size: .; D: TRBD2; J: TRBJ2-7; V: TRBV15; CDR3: CATSPRLTGGLNEQYF; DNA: TGTGCCACCAGCCCCCGACTAACGGGAGGGCTTAACGAGCAGTACTTC
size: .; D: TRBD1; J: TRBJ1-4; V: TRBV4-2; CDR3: CASSQDGDRVSEKLFF; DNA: TGTGCCAGCAGCCAAGACGGGGACAGGGTCAGTGAAAAACTGTTTTTT
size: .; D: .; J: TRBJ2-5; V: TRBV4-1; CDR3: CASRRGPFFQETQYF; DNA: TGCGCCAGCAGGCGCGGGCCTTTTTTTCAAGAGACCCAGTACTTC
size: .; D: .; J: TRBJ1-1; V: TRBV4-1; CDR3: CASSQGFMEGNTEAFF; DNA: TGCGCCAGCAGCCAAGGGTTCATGGAGGGGAACACTGAAGCTTTCTTT
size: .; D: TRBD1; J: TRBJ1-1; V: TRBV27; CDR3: CASSAGGNTEAFF; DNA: TGTGCCAGCAGTGCAGGGGGGAACACTGAAGCTTTCTTT
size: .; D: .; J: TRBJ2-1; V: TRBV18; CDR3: CASSPLVGGSYNEQFF; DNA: TGTGCCAGCTCACCACTAGTGGGGGGCTCCTACAATGAGCAGTTCTTC
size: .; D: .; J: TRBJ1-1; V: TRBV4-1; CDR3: CASSHQTDANTEAFF; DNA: TGCGCCAGCAGCCACCAGACAGACGCTAACACTGAAGCTTTCTTT
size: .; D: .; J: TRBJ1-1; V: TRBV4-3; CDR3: CASSQDFRGGTEAFF; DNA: TGCGCCAGCAGCCAAGATTTCCGGGGTGGGACTGAAGCTTTCTTT
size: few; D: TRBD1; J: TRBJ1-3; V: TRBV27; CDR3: CASSLTGQGSGNTIYF; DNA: TGTGCCAGCAGTTTGACAGGACAGGGGTCTGGAAACACCATATATTTT
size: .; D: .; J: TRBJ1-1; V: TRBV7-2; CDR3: CASSPFRTNMNTEAFF; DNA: TGTGCCAGCAGCCCTTTTAGGACAAACATGAACACTGAAGCTTTCTTT
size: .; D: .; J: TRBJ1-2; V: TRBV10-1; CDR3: CASSESRRDYGYTF; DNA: TGCGCCAGCAGTGAGTCGCGGAGGGACTATGGCTACACCTTC
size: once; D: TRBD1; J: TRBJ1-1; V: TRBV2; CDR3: CARGTGTADTEAFF; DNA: TGTGCCAGAGGGACAGGGACCGCCGACACTGAAGCTTTCTTT
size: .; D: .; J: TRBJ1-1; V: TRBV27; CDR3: CASSLRSQYTEAFF; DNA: TGTGCCAGCAGTTTAAGGAGCCAATACACTGAAGCTTTCTTT
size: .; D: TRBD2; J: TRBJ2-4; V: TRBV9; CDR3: CASSVAGGPKNIQYF; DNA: TGTGCCAGCAGCGTAGCGGGAGGGCCCAAAAACATTCAGTACTTC
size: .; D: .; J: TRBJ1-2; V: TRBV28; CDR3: CASSFLAGTKWGYTF; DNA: TGTGCCAGCAGTTTTCTGGCCGGGACTAAATGGGGCTACACCTTC
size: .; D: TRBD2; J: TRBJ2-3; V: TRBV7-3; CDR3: CASSSSGTSGFNTQYF; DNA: TGTGCCAGCAGCTCTTCCGGGACTAGCGGCTTCAATACGCAGTATTTT
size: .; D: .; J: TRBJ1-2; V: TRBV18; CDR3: CASSRDNLGGYTF; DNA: TGTGCCAGCAGTCGGGACAACCTGGGGGGCTACACCTTC
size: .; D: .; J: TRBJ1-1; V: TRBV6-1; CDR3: CASTRAIHTEAFF; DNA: TGTGCCAGCACCAGGGCAATTCACACTGAAGCTTTCTTT